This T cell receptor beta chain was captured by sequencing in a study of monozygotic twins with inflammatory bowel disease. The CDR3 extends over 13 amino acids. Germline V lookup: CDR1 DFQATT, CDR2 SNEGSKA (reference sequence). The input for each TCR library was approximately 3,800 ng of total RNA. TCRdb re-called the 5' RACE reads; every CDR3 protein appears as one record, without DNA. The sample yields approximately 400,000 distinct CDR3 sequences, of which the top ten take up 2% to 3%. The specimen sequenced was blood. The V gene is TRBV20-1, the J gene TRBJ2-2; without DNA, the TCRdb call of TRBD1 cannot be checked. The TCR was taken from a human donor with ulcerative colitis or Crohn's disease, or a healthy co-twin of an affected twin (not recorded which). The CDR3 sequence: CSAQKQGTGELFF.